Each of the 26 T cell receptor beta chains below was sequenced from the same sample in a study of T cells in Graves' hyperthyroidism and ophthalmopathy. Template material for amplifying TCR beta CDR3 regions consisted of RNA transcripts. The TCR CDR3 was amplified in a first-round RT-PCR using the HTBI primer set. Via MiXCR, TCRdb re-called the multiplex PCR reads, giving one row per CDR3 protein. The sample records a few hundred thousand distinct CDR3 sequences, 15% to 20% being singletons. The sample was blood. All receptors come from a woman aged 40 to 55 with Graves' ophthalmopathy.

This clonotype has only one observation. The V and J genes are TRBV2 and TRBJ2-7; TRBD2 matches at 11 bases. This CDR3 is 14 amino acids long. After removal of 10 bases from V and 4 bases from J, the junction contained 9 bases not matched to a gene. Germline V gene data show CDR1 as SNHLY and CDR2 as FYNNEI. The CDR3 nucleotides are TGTGCCACCCGCTCAACTAGCGGGAGTTACGAGCAGTACTTC. Protein product: CATRSTSGSYEQYF.

In its sample, this clonotype was seen many times. The chain couples TRBV2 to TRBJ2-7; possibly TRBD1 or TRBD2 for D (6 bases each). V lost 7 bases, J lost 1 base, and 11 bases lay in between. Germline V gene sequence: CDR1 SNHLY, CDR2 FYNNEI. CDR3 size: 13 residues. The CDR3 coding sequence is TGTGCCAGCAACAGGAGGGGGTCCTACGAGCAGTACTTC. It specifies CASNRRGSYEQYF.

The sample holds many counts of this clonotype. This rearrangement joins TRBV28 to TRBJ1-1; TRBD1 is a possible D gene (5 bases). V lost 7 bases, J lost 1 base, and 10 bases lay in between. The CDR3 is made up of 13 amino acids. Looked up from germline, CDR1 is MDHEN and CDR2 is SYDVKM. The CDR3 nucleotides are TGTGCCAGCATGGCAGGGACGAACACTGAAGCTTTCTTT. It is translated as CASMAGTNTEAFF.

Concerning this clonotype: Given a much more abundant clone one base away, this may be a read error. The chain links TRBV7-9 to TRBJ2-1; TRBD2 aligns across 8 bases. Looked up from germline, CDR1 is SEHNR and CDR2 is FQNEAQ (reference sequence). This CDR3 is built from 12 residues. For the CDR3, the DNA is TGTGCCAGCAGAGGGACTAGTCGGGAGCAGTGCTTC. Translating gives CASRGTSREQCF.

This clonotype was observed at least ten times. The chain combines TRBV11-3 with TRBJ1-1, with D hard to call. Germline lookup yields CDR1 SGHNT and CDR2 YENEEA. The CDR3 runs to 17 residues. Trimming shortened V by 0 bases and J by 0 bases, and 14 bases separated the two germline ends. Here the CDR3 DNA reads TGTGCCAGCAGCTTAGATCGCTCACAAACCCTGAACACTGAAGCTTTCTTT. Translation: CASSLDRSQTLNTEAFF. Full variable domain (missing parts from reference TRBV11-3 and TRBJ1-1): EAGVVQSPRYKIIEKKQPVAFWCNPISGHNTLYWYLQNLGQGPELLIRYENEEAVDDSQLPKDRFSAERLKGVDSTLKIQPAELGDSAVYLCASSLDRSQTLNTEAFFGQGTRLTVV.

The chain carries TRBV28 and TRBJ1-5; 9 positions agree with TRBD1. Germline V gives CDR1 MDHEN, CDR2 SYDVKM. The CDR3 sequence is 16 residues long. J gave up 2 bases and V 5 bases, and 7 bases lay outside the gene matches. CDR3 DNA: TGTGCCAGCAGTGACCCGGGACAGGGAGGCAATCAGCCCCAGCATTTT. It encodes CASSDPGQGGNQPQHF. Looking up the rest from reference TRBV28 and TRBJ1-5 gives the full variable domain: DVKVTQSSRYLVKRTGEKVFLECVQDMDHENMFWYRQDPGLGLRLIYFSYDVKMKEKGDIPEGYSVSREKKERFSLILESASTNQTSMYLCASSDPGQGGNQPQHFGDGTRLSIL.

This clonotype was observed a handful of times. In DNA, the CDR3 is TGTGCCAGCAGTGAAGTCTGGGGGGATCGTGAGCAGTTCTTC. Translated: CASSEVWGDREQFF. V gene TRBV6-1 combines with J gene TRBJ2-1, with a tentative D call TRBD2 (6 bases). The ends were cut back, 1 base at V and 9 bases at J, with 13 bases in the middle. The germline CDR1 and CDR2 sequences are MNHNS and SASEGT. The CDR3 is 14 residues long.

There are many counts of this clonotype. The chain employs TRBV20-1 and TRBJ2-1; D ambiguous. The V gene's germline CDR1 is DFQATT and CDR2 SNEGSKA (reference sequence). Deletions cut 2 bases from V and 0 bases from J, with 17 bases between. The CDR3 is 17 residues long. CDR3 in amino acids: CSARTFPRPSSYNEQFF. The CDR3 region has the DNA TGCAGTGCTAGAACCTTCCCCAGGCCCTCCTCCTACAATGAGCAGTTCTTC.

This clonotype has more than one count but fewer than ten. The V gene is TRBV5-6, the J gene TRBJ2-6; TRBD1 or TRBD2 may be the D gene (6 bases each). Germline V gene data show CDR1 as SGHDT and CDR2 as YYEEEE. Trimming removed 4 bases at V and 0 bases at J, with 20 bases between. CDR3 length equals 19 residues. The DNA of the CDR3 is TGTGCCAGCAGCCTGTCGGTGGGGGGCGGTTACTCTGGGGCCAACGTCCTGACTTTC. It specifies CASSLSVGGGYSGANVLTF.

This clonotype was picked up many times. The V and J genes are TRBV2 and TRBJ2-3; unclear D gene. Per germline, CDR1 SNHLY and CDR2 FYNNEI. The CDR3 sequence is 12 residues long. Trimming shortened V by 6 bases and J by 5 bases, and 9 bases separated the two germline ends. The CDR3 loop is CASSRVKDTQYF. CDR3 bases: TGTGCCAGCAGCCGCGTCAAAGATACGCAGTATTTT.

In this sample, this clonotype turned up many times. The rearrangement links TRBV12-3 or TRBV12-4 to TRBJ1-1; TRBD1 aligns across 7 bases. The junction had 1 base not matched to a gene; V was cut back by 3 bases and J by 3 bases. The CDR3 sequence is 13 residues long. For the CDR3, the DNA is TGTGCCAGCAGTTTCGACAGGGACACTGAAGCTTTCTTT. It encodes CASSFDRDTEAFF.

The V and J genes are TRBV20-1 and TRBJ1-1; D not certain. The CDR3 sequence is 11 residues long. Trimming pared 6 bases from V and 0 bases from J, leaving 5 bases between. Germline V gene lookup returns CDR1 DFQATT and CDR2 SNEGSKA (reference sequence). CDR3 residues: CSAGMNTEAFF. In DNA, the CDR3 is TGCAGTGCGGGCATGAACACTGAAGCTTTCTTT.

The chain recombines TRBV29-1 with TRBJ2-3; 7 positions match TRBD2. The germline V gene encodes CDR1 SQVTM and CDR2 ANQGSEA. The CDR3 contains 15 residues. Trimming cost V 2 bases and J 0 bases; bases outside gene matches: 5. For the CDR3, the DNA is TGCAGCGTTGAACGGCTTAGCGGGAGCACAGATACGCAGTATTTT. The encoded protein is CSVERLSGSTDTQYF.

This clonotype was detected many times. V is TRBV28 and J is TRBJ2-7; 7 bases fit TRBD2. Germline CDR1 reads MDHEN; CDR2 reads SYDVKM. The junction had 6 bases not matched to a gene; V was cut back by 7 bases and J by 6 bases. The CDR3 loop spans 12 amino acids. The CDR3 protein is CASTGGTVEQYF. The CDR3 DNA reads as TGTGCCAGCACGGGGGGAACGGTCGAGCAGTACTTC.

This clonotype was picked up many times. CDR3 nucleotides: TGTGCCAGCAGCTTAGCCCTAGCGGGAACCTACGAGCAGTACTTC. Its translation is CASSLALAGTYEQYF. The chain is built from TRBV11-2 and TRBJ2-7; 9 positions match TRBD2. The CDR3 consists of 15 residues. CDR1 and CDR2 from the germline V gene are SGHAT and FQNNGV. V was pared by 1 base and J by 2 bases, with 3 bases of the junction left unmatched.

This clonotype was observed many times. The J gene is TRBJ2-6, the V gene TRBV30; D unresolved. Germline loops: CDR1 GTSNPN, CDR2 SVGIG (reference sequence). The CDR3 consists of 12 residues. V lost 7 bases and J 4 bases, leaving 8 bases between the germline ends. The CDR3 region is CASPGGANVLTF. CDR3 nucleotides: TGTGCCTCCCCAGGAGGGGCCAACGTCCTGACTTTC.

This clonotype was counted ten times or more. The V gene is TRBV5-1, the J gene TRBJ2-5, with 7 positions matching TRBD2. V lost 6 bases, J lost 0 bases, and 8 bases stayed unmatched. The CDR3 sequence is 15 residues long. Looked up from germline, CDR1 is SGHRS and CDR2 is YFSETQ. DNA for the CDR3: TGCGCCAGCACCCCGAACGGGGGGTACCAAGAGACCCAGTACTTC. Its translation is CASTPNGGYQETQYF.

Many counts were recorded for this clonotype. The genes are TRBV5-5 and TRBJ2-5; 12 nucleotides line up with TRBD2. This CDR3 region has 18 residues. CDR1 is SGHKS and CDR2 is YYEKEE in the germline V gene (reference sequence). V dropped 0 bases and J dropped 5; count of bases not matched to a gene: 11. The CDR3 loop reads CASSLEVGGLAGRETQYF. The CDR3 DNA follows: TGTGCCAGCAGCTTGGAGGTTGGCGGACTAGCGGGACGCGAGACCCAGTACTTC.

This clonotype was counted many times. This sequence joins TRBV20-1 and TRBJ2-5, with 12 positions matching TRBD2. Trimming took 0 bases from V and 10 from J; bases not matched to a gene: 15. Looked up from germline, CDR1 is DFQATT and CDR2 is SNEGSKA (reference sequence). The length of the CDR3 is 17 residues. The CDR3 reads CSARDAGLAGPWEGQYF. In DNA, the CDR3 is TGCAGTGCTAGAGATGCGGGACTAGCGGGCCCCTGGGAAGGCCAGTACTTC.

In its sample, this clonotype was seen many times. This chain connects TRBV6-1 to TRBJ1-3; D is ambiguous. There are 16 residues in the CDR3. Germline V gene data show CDR1 as MNHNS and CDR2 as SASEGT. The ends were cut back, 7 bases at V and 1 base at J, with 17 bases in the middle. As DNA, the CDR3 is TGTGCCAGCACCGCCCATACGGAGTTATCTGGAAACACCATATATTTT. Translation gives CASTAHTELSGNTIYF.

This clonotype was seen ten or more times. The rearrangement links TRBV3-1 to TRBJ1-2; 10 bases line up with TRBD1. Germline V gene data show CDR1 as LGHDT and CDR2 as YNNKEL (reference sequence). V lost 6 bases and J lost 6; bases outside the gene matches: 7. This CDR3 has 14 amino acids. The CDR3 here is CASSYLTGGNGYTF. CDR3 nucleotide sequence: TGTGCCAGCAGTTATCTGACAGGGGGCAATGGCTACACCTTC.

J is TRBJ2-1 and V is TRBV11-2, with D possibly matching TRBD2 (5 bases). The CDR3 is 13 residues long. Germline lookup yields CDR1 SGHAT and CDR2 FQNNGV. Deletions cut 4 bases from V and 9 bases from J, with 13 bases between. In nucleotides, the CDR3 is TGTGCCAGCAGCTCCCCCCGGGAAGGTGAGCAGTTCTTC. This sequence encodes CASSSPREGEQFF.

This clonotype occurred a few times. The rearrangement joins TRBV12-3 or TRBV12-4 to TRBJ1-5; the match to TRBD1 covers 7 bases. V trimming: 5 bases; J trimming: 7 bases; junction bases outside the gene matches: 8. CDR3 size: 14 residues. CDR3 in amino acids: CASSPRQGRQPQHF. The CDR3 DNA reads as TGTGCCAGCAGTCCTCGACAGGGAAGACAGCCCCAGCATTTT.

This clonotype was counted only a few times. The chain recombines TRBV20-1 with TRBJ2-7, with TRBD2 matching 8 bases. Germline lookup yields CDR1 DFQATT and CDR2 SNEGSKA (reference sequence). The CDR3 sequence is 15 residues long. V was pared by 3 bases and J by 0 bases, with 7 bases of the junction left unmatched. The CDR3 DNA follows: TGCAGTGCTAGGTTCTCGGGAGGGGGCTCCTACGAGCAGTACTTC. It specifies CSARFSGGGSYEQYF.

Many counts were recorded for this clonotype. The chain combines TRBV20-1 with TRBJ2-5; D perhaps matches TRBD1 (6 bases). The V and J ends lost 7 bases and 4 bases respectively, with 25 bases between them. There are 16 residues in the CDR3. Germline-derived CDR1 and CDR2 are DFQATT and SNEGSKA (reference sequence). The CDR3 coding sequence is TGCAGTGGAGAAGTATTAGGTGCAGGGGAGAGAGAGACCCAGTACTTC. Protein product: CSGEVLGAGERETQYF.

The V gene is TRBV5-8, the J gene TRBJ1-4, with 9 bases that match TRBD1. The junction had 6 bases not matched to a gene; V was cut back by 4 bases and J by 5 bases. Germline CDR1 reads SGHTS; CDR2 reads YDEGEE. This CDR3 is built from 15 residues. CDR3 nucleotide sequence: TGTGCCAGCAGCGAGGGGACAGGGTGGAATGAAAAACTGTTTTTT. Its translation: CASSEGTGWNEKLFF.